A single TCR beta chain is shown here with its context. No antigen is known for it. Here immunoSEQ multiplex PCR was the method, and the copy in TCRdb shows in-frame clones only, minus some. Of about 140,000 clones listed, 90% to 95% are singletons. The ends were cut back, 7 bases at V and 4 bases at J, with 13 bases in the middle. CDR1 is MDHEN and CDR2 is SYDVKM in the germline V gene. This CDR3 spans 13 amino acids. This specimen belongs to a study of T cell responses to AZD1222 COVID-19 vaccine. Findings and caveats of the study: Donors in the cohort were predominantly white British and more often female, and clonal diversity was possibly underestimated. Spike-specific TCR breadth and depth went up after people got two AZD1222 doses.

The rearrangement links TRBV28 to TRBJ1-1; weak D call: TRBD1 (6 bases). The sequencing here drew on peripheral blood, taken after recovery from COVID-19. This TCR derives from an adult who had recovered from COVID-19. The CDR3 DNA sequence: TGTGCCAGCATTTCAGGGGAGGGCACTGAAGCTTTCTTT. Protein: CASISGEGTEAFF.